This TCR beta chain emerged from a study of long-term antiretroviral therapy in people with HIV (dated by TCRdb to between 2021 and 2023). In terms of the full investigation: The earliest samples were collected about a decade before the 2015 WHO recommendation for immediate ART, when ART was typically delayed until CD4 counts fell. A retrospective serial study tested whether ART initiation and durable HIV suppression were associated with changes in peripheral blood TRB repertoire composition and diversity. The cohort contributed over 150 cryopreserved PBMC samples from around 33 adults with confirmed HIV infection, collected serially over a mean of approximately six years (range 1-12). Of the approximately 32 participants with HIV, eleven were female. No cross-contamination during QIAcube processing was seen in test extractions of a monoclonal T-cell line run alongside 33 polyclonal samples.

To be included, a participant needed at least one PBMC sample from before ART initiation plus at least two post-ART samples. Every participant with HIV received treatment in the United States of America. Before DNA extraction, cryopreserved samples of roughly 1-10 million PBMC were thawed and washed. At the time of the earliest PBMC sample, participants with HIV were aged between about 23 and 54 years. Per participant, PBMC samples came from 1-4 timepoints prior to ART initiation and 2-8 timepoints following ART initiation, for a median of 7 samples. For every participant, serial HIV viral load, CD4+ T-cell count, ART history and demographic data were obtained. Genomic DNA was extracted from unsorted PBMC with a Qiagen kit on a QIAcube, with processing performed in batches of 12 samples. Overall results and qualifications from the work: Because pre-ART samples had limited cell numbers, profiling was done on unsorted PBMC rather than on sorted CD4+ and CD8+ T cells. Compared with controls, HIV repertoires had narrower CDR3 length ranges, and the network structure pointed to an antigen-experienced repertoire that shifted only slightly toward naive after ART. Owing to limited PBMC availability, only the TCR beta chain was sequenced, without alpha chain pairing. Inferences about post-ART repertoire changes are limited because no data were available on ART adherence, viral resistance or therapy changes. Expanded TRB clones identified before ART initiation dominated the repertoire across all time points, though the dominance fluctuated and decreased in many PLHIV after ART. The samples were dated from about 2004 to 2018, and the ART regimens that were used may be less effective than current ART regimens. Starting ART was linked to a significant rise in TRB diversity, yet even after long-term ART the diversity remained significantly lower than in transplant donor controls.

Regarding this clone: Its antigen is unknown. Base qualities are not recorded, but no much larger clone differs from it by a single base.

The germline V gene yields LGHNA for CDR1 and YSLEER for CDR2. Measured from the cysteine to the phenylalanine, the CDR3 is 14 residues long. CDR3 DNA only is kept here, 42 bases in frame from base 1. V ends up 4 bases short and J 4 bases short, with an unmatched junction base count of 5. The immunoSEQ hsTCRB v3.0 assay was used at survey level resolution to sequence the TRB variable region. A depth of 40,000-50,000 T-cell genomes per sample was targeted for TRB sequencing. An Illumina MiSeq with a v3 150-cycle kit was used to sequence the pooled TRB libraries. The study's own analysis went as follows. Repertoire analysis was performed in R inside a reproducible Nextflow workflow that covered QC, data transformation and analysis. LymphoSeq2, an R package for AIRR-Seq data exploration, was used to implement custom analyses. Several samples yielding fewer than 5000 total TRB sequences were excluded, leaving over 150 analyzed HIV repertoires. Of the approximately 190 retained HIV repertoires, about 60 were collected before and about 130 after ART initiation. Repertoires were downsampled to 5000 TRB nucleotide sequences, and summary statistics were averaged over 100 downsampling iterations. Only TRB sequences with CDR3 regions of at least seven amino acids were retained for analysis. Two measures captured diversity: a Shannon entropy-derived clonality score and the Gini coefficient. In the repertoire networks, any two of the top 5000 CDR3 amino acid sequences were linked whenever the two sequences differed by an edit distance of one. Antigen specificity groups and MHC restriction were predicted for TRB CDR3 amino acid sequences with GLIPH2. Known CMV, EBV, HIV or tissue antigen associations were flagged by matching CDR3 amino acid sequences against VDJdb and McPAS-TCR. Pre-ART, post-ART and control groups were compared with Wilcoxon signed-rank tests and Holm-Bonferroni correction. What TCRdb holds here is the immuneACCESS table cut down to in-frame rearrangements. Part of the clones is not present; checked against another copy, under half of the missing clones reflect an unresolved V gene, and the others are unexplained. The V and J calls and clone size are taken from that table; D and trimming were inferred from the DNA. In all, the sample holds about 19,000 clones, and approximately 79% of those were seen once. 5% to 7% of the sample comes from the top ten.

The V and J genes are TRBV4-3 and TRBJ2-5, and 8 junctional nucleotides match TRBD1. The input for sequencing was unsorted PBMCs, taken at the start of antiretroviral therapy, before treatment. This TCR came from a man between 18 and 35 years old with HIV. In nucleotide form, the sequence is TGCGCCAGCAGCCCAGGACAGGGCCCAGAGACCCAGTACTTC. It encodes CASSPGQGPETQYF.